Listed below are T cell receptor beta chains from one sample, sequenced in a study of breast tumors, draining lymph nodes, adjacent tissues. TCRdb reprocessed the multiplex PCR reads with MiXCR, giving one entry per CDR3 protein. The table shows about 180,000 distinct CDR3 sequences, with 33% occurring only once. Sequencing used axillary lymph node tissue. The receptor source for this set is a female donor with breast cancer. Some clones in this sample may be carry-over from other donors' samples. Both conserved end residues are part of each CDR3. Fields, in order: clone size, V gene, J gene, CDR3 length, D gene, CDR3 DNA, CDR3 protein. A D gene is named only where the DNA matches it firmly. For some rows the clone size is stated as once, few or many, or as a class when expanded; others skip it.

-	TRBV7-3	TRBJ1-5	16	-	TGTGCCAGCAGGATAAAGGCTTCGTATAGCTATCAGCCCCAGCATTTT	CASRIKASYSYQPQHF
-	TRBV28	TRBJ1-6	16	-	TGTGCCAGCAGGCCCCGATCGGACAGCAGGGGCTCACCCCTCCACTTT	CASRPRSDSRGSPLHF
many	TRBV10-1	TRBJ2-5	12	TRBD2	TGCGCCAGCAGTCTAGCGGGAGAGACCCAGTACTTC	CASSLAGETQYF
once	TRBV20-1	TRBJ1-2	14	TRBD1	TGCAGTGCTACCCTTGGGACAGCCAGTGCGGGCTACACCTTC	CSATLGTASAGYTF
many	TRBV25-1	TRBJ1-5	14	-	TGTGCCAGCAGTTCGACAGCGGATAATCAGCCCCAGCATTTT	CASSSTADNQPQHF
-	TRBV15	TRBJ1-2	16	-	TGTGCCACCAGCGGAATCCTCCGGGACTCTAACTATGGCTACACCTTC	CATSGILRDSNYGYTF
many	TRBV5-1	TRBJ1-2	15	TRBD1	TGCGCCAGCAGCCTGACGACAGGGGGAGCCTATGGCTACACCTTC	CASSLTTGGAYGYTF
many	TRBV7-9	TRBJ2-3	14	-	TGTGCCAGCAGCTTAGCGCATGGCACAGATACGCAGTATTTT	CASSLAHGTDTQYF
-	TRBV6-2/TRBV6-3	TRBJ1-1	13	-	TGTGCCAGCAGTTTGCTTATGAACACTGAAGCTTTCTTT	CASSLLMNTEAFF
many	TRBV27	TRBJ2-5	13	-	TGTGCCAGCAGTTTACACAACCAAGAGACCCAGTACTTC	CASSLHNQETQYF
many	TRBV3-1	TRBJ1-2	16	-	TGTGCCAGCAGCCAACGAGATGGGGCGTTTCCTCGGGGCTACACCTTC	CASSQRDGAFPRGYTF
few	TRBV6-5	TRBJ1-2	14	-	TGTGCCAACAGTTATGACAAGGGTCTATATGGCTACACCTTC	CANSYDKGLYGYTF
many	TRBV24-1	TRBJ1-5	13	-	TGTGCCACCAGTTTAGGAGCAAGACAGCCCCAGCATTTT	CATSLGARQPQHF
many	TRBV7-2	TRBJ2-7	14	-	TGTGCCAGCAGCCCCCTGTCGAGCTCCTACGAGCAGTACTTC	CASSPLSSSYEQYF
-	TRBV7-9	TRBJ2-2	18	TRBD2	TGTGCCAGCAGCTATCCGGGACTAGCGGGAGAGCGAACCCGGGAGCTGTTTTTT	CASSYPGLAGERTRELFF